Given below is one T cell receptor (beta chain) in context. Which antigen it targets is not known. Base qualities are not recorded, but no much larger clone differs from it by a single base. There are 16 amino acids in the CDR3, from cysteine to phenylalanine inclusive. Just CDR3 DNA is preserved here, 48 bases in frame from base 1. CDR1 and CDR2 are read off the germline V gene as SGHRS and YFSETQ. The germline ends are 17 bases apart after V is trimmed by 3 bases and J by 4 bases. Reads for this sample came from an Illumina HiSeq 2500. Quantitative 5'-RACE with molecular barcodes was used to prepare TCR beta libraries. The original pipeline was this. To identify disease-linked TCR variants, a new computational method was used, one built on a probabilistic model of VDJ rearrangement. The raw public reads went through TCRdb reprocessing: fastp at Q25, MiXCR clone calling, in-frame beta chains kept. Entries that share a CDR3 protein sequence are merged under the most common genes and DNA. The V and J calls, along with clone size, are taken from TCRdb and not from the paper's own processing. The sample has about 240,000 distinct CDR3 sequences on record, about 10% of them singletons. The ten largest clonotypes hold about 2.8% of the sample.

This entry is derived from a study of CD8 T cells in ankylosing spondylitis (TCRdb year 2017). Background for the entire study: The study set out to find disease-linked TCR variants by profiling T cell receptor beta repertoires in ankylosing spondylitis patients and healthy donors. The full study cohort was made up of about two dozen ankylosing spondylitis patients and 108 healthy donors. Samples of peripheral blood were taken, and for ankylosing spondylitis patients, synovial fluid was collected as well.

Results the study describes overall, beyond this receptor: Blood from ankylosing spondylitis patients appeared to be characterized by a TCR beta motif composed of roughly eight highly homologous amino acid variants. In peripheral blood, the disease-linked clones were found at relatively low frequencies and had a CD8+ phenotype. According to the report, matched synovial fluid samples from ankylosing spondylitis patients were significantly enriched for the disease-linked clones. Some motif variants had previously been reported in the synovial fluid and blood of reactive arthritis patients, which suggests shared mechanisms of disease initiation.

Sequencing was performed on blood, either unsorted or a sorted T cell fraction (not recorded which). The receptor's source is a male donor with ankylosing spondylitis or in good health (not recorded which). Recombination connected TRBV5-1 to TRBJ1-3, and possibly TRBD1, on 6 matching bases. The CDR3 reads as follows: CASSYDTPGAGNTIYF. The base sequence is TGCGCCAGCAGCTACGACACTCCGGGGGCAGGAAACACCATATATTTT. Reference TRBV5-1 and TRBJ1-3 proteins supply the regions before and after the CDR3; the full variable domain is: KAGVTQTPRYLIKTRGQQVTLSCSPISGHRSVSWYQQTPGQGLQFLFEYFSETQRNKGNFPGRFSGRQFSNSRSEMNVSTLELGDSALYLCASSYDTPGAGNTIYFGEGSWLTVV.